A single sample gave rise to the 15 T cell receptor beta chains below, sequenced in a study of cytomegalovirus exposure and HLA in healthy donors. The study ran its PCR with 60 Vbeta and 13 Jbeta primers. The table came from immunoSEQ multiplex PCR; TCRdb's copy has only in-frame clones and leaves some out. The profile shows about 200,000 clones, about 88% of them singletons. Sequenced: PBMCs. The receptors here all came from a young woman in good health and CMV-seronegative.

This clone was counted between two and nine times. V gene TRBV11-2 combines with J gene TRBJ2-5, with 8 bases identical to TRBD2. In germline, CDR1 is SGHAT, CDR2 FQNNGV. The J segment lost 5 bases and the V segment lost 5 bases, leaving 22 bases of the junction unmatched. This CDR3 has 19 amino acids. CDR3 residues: CASSEPLTSGLDLGETQYF. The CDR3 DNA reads TGTGCCAGCAGCGAACCACTAACTAGCGGCCTTGACCTCGGGGAGACCCAGTACTTC.

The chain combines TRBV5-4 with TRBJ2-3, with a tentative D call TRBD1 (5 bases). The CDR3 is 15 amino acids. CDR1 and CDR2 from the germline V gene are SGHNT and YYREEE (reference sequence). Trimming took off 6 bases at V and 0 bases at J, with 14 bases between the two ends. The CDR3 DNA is TGTGCCAGCACCCCTGGCCCAGGGAGCACAGATACGCAGTATTTT. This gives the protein CASTPGPGSTDTQYF. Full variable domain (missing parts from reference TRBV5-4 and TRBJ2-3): ETGVTQSPTHLIKTRGQQVTLRCSSQSGHNTVSWYQQALGQGPQFIFQYYREEENGRGNFPPRFSGLQFPNYSSELNVNALELDDSALYLCASTPGPGSTDTQYFGPGTRLTVL.

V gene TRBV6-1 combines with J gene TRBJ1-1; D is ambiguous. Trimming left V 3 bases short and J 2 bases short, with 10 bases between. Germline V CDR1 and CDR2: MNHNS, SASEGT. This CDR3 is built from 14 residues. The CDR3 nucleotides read TGTGCCAGCAGTGACCTTCCTCCTAACACTGAAGCTTTCTTT. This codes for CASSDLPPNTEAFF.

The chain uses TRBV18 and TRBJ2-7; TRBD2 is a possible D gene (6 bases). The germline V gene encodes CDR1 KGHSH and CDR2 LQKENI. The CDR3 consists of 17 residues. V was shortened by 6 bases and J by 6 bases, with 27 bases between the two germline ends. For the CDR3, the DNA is TGTGCCAGCTCCCCATTGGTGTCCGGGAGCCCACGATCCGAGCAGTACTTC. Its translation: CASSPLVSGSPRSEQYF. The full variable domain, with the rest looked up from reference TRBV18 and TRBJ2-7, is NAGVMQNPRHLVRRRGQEARLRCSPMKGHSHVYWYRQLPEEGLKFMVYLQKENIIDESGMPKERFSAEFPKEGPSILRIQQVVRGDSAAYFCASSPLVSGSPRSEQYFGPGTRLTVT.

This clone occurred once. The CDR3 coding sequence is TGTGCCAGCAAGGCGGGGCGAGCTTTTGGGCAGTACTTC. Translation: CASKAGRAFGQYF. The chain carries TRBV6-6 and TRBJ2-7; D might be TRBD2 (6 bases). The length of the CDR3 is 13 residues. Germline values: CDR1 MNHNY, CDR2 SVGAGI (reference sequence). Trimming pared 7 bases from V and 9 bases from J, leaving 19 bases between.

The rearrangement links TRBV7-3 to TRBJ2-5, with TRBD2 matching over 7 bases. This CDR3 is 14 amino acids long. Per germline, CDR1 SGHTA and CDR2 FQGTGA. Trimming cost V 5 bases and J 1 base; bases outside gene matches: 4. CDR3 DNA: TGTGCCAGCAGCCCAGGGACTACCCAAGAGACCCAGTACTTC. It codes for CASSPGTTQETQYF. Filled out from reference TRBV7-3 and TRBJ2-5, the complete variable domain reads GAGVSQTPSNKVTEKGKYVELRCDPISGHTALYWYRQSLGQGPEFLIYFQGTGAADDSGLPNDRFFAVRPEGSVSTLKIQRTERGDSAVYLCASSPGTTQETQYFGPGTRLLVL.

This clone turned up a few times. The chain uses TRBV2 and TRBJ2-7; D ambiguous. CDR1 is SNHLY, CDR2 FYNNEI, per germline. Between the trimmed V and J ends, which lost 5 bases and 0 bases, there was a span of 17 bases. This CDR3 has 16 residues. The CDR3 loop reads CASSITRSSSSYEQYF. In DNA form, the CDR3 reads TGTGCCAGCAGTATCACACGCTCTTCTAGCTCCTACGAGCAGTACTTC.

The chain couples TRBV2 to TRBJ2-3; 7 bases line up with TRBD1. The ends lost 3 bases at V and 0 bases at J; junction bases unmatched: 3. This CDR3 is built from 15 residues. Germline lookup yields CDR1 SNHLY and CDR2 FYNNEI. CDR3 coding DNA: TGTGCCAGCAGTGAGACAGGGACAAGCACAGATACGCAGTATTTT. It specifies CASSETGTSTDTQYF.

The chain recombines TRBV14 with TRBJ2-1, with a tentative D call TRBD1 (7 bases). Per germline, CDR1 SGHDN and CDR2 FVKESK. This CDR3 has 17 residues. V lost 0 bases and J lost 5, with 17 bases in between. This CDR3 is CASSQERAGQINNEQFF. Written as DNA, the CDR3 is TGTGCCAGCAGCCAAGAACGTGCGGGACAGATAAACAATGAGCAGTTCTTC.

The CDR3 is CSVRTGAYEQYF. The CDR3 nucleotides are TGCAGCGTCAGGACAGGGGCCTACGAGCAGTACTTC. The chain joins TRBV29-1 to TRBJ2-7; 9 bases match TRBD1. The CDR3 is 12 amino acids. The germline gives CDR1 SQVTM, CDR2 ANQGSEA. J gave up 2 bases and V 6 bases, and 2 bases lay outside the gene matches.

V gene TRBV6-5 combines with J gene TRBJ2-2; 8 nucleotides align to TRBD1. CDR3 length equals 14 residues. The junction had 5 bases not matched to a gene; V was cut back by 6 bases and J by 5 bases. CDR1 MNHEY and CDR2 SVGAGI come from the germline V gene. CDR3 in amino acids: CASSGTGGTGELFF. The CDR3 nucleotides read TGTGCCAGCAGCGGGACAGGAGGAACCGGGGAGCTGTTTTTT.

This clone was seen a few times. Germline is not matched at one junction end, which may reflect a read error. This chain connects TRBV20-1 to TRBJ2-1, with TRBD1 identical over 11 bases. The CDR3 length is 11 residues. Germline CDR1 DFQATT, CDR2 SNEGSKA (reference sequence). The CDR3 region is CSARDEGQGVF. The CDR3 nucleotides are TGCAGTGCTAGAGATGAGGGACAGGGGGTCTTC.

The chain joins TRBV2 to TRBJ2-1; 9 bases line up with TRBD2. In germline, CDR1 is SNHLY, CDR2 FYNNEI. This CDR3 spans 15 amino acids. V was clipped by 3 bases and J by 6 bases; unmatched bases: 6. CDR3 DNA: TGTGCCAGCAGTGAGGTGCGGGGGGGCCTCAATGAGCAGTTCTTC. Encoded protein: CASSEVRGGLNEQFF.

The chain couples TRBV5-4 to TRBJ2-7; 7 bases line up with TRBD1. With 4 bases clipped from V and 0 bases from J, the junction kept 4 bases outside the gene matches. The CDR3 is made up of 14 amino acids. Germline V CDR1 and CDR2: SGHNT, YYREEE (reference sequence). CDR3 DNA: TGTGCCAGCAGCACGACAGGGAGCTCCTACGAGCAGTACTTC. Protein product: CASSTTGSSYEQYF.

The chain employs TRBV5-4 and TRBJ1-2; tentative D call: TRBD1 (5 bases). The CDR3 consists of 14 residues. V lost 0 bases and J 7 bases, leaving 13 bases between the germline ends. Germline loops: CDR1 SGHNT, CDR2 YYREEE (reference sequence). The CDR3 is CASSLGGRAGGYTF. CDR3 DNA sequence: TGTGCCAGCAGCTTGGGAGGCAGGGCAGGTGGCTACACCTTC. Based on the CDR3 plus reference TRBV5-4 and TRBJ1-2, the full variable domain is ETGVTQSPTHLIKTRGQQVTLRCSSQSGHNTVSWYQQALGQGPQFIFQYYREEENGRGNFPPRFSGLQFPNYSSELNVNALELDDSALYLCASSLGGRAGGYTFGSGTRLTVV.